Each of the 14 T cell receptor beta chains below was sequenced from the same sample in a study of low-dose radiotherapy and immunotherapy resistance in tumors. Primers used for first-strand cDNA, a TRAV- and TRBV-specific set, covered both alpha and beta chains. The TCRs were subjected to amplification over 20 PCR cycles employing a constant-region primer in conjunction with a V-primer adapter. TCRdb passed the reads through MiXCR, listing each CDR3 protein once. The profile shows 45,000 to 75,000 distinct CDR3 sequences, about 25% of them singletons. As to time point: before trial treatment. Specimen: PBMCs, collected before treatment. Source of these receptors: a male donor with prostate cancer.

At least ten counts were recorded for this clonotype. The V and J genes are TRBV5-4 and TRBJ2-1, with 7 bases that match TRBD1. Germline trimming cut 4 bases from V and 0 bases from J; bases unmatched to any gene: 4. Germline V gene sequence: CDR1 SGHNT, CDR2 YYREEE (reference sequence). The CDR3 is made up of 15 amino acids. CDR3 sequence (DNA): TGTGCCAGCAGCCCCAGGGGGAGCTCCTACAATGAGCAGTTCTTC. It yields the protein CASSPRGSSYNEQFF.

This clonotype was seen many times. The chain combines TRBV5-1 with TRBJ1-5; the D gene is possibly TRBD1 (5 bases). V was pared by 0 bases and J by 2 bases, with 15 bases between. Per germline, CDR1 SGHRS and CDR2 YFSETQ. The CDR3 consists of 17 residues. This CDR3 reads CASSLGARDSGNQPQHF. The CDR3 nucleotides read TGCGCCAGCAGCTTGGGGGCCAGGGACTCCGGCAATCAGCCCCAGCATTTT. The variable domain in full, with the rest retrieved from reference TRBV5-1 and TRBJ1-5, is KAGVTQTPRYLIKTRGQQVTLSCSPISGHRSVSWYQQTPGQGLQFLFEYFSETQRNKGNFPGRFSGRQFSNSRSEMNVSTLELGDSALYLCASSLGARDSGNQPQHFGDGTRLSIL.

This clonotype was detected ten times or more. The genes are TRBV10-1 and TRBJ2-7; D call uncertain. Germline assignment: CDR1 WNHNN and CDR2 SYGVQD (reference sequence). The CDR3 has 14 amino acids. Trimming stripped 0 bases from V and 2 bases from J, with 8 bases between. CDR3 bases: TGCGCCAGCAGTGAGTCCGGAGAAGCCTACGAGCAGTACTTC. Its protein is CASSESGEAYEQYF.

This clonotype was seen many times. This chain links TRBV29-1 with TRBJ1-2; 7 bases are shared with TRBD1. The CDR3 length is 13 residues. The junction had 6 bases not matched to a gene; V was cut back by 4 bases and J by 4 bases. Germline V gene lookup returns CDR1 SQVTM and CDR2 ANQGSEA. CDR3 in DNA: TGCAGCGTTGGTCTAGGGGGCGGCTATGGCTACACCTTC. Its protein product is CSVGLGGGYGYTF.

This clonotype was counted a few times. V usage is TRBV5-4 and J usage is TRBJ2-3; 7 bases align to TRBD1. The CDR3 is made up of 14 amino acids. From germline, CDR1 is SGHNT and CDR2 YYREEE (reference sequence). Trimming took 6 bases from V and 0 from J; bases not matched to a gene: 4. The CDR3 DNA is TGTGCCAGCACCGGGACAGCAAGCACAGATACGCAGTATTTT. Amino acids: CASTGTASTDTQYF.

Many counts were recorded for this clonotype. This chain connects TRBV28 to TRBJ2-7, with D perhaps matching TRBD2 (5 bases). Trimming stripped 5 bases from V and 3 bases from J, with 8 bases between. CDR3 length equals 12 residues. CDR1 is MDHEN, CDR2 SYDVKM, per germline. The CDR3 protein is CASSTGSYEQYF. In DNA, the CDR3 is TGTGCCAGCAGTACGGGGAGCTACGAGCAGTACTTC.

This clonotype was seen ten or more times. The V gene is TRBV18, the J gene TRBJ1-2, with a possible D match to TRBD1 (5 bases). The germline CDR1 and CDR2 sequences are KGHSH and LQKENI. This CDR3 is built from 15 residues. The V end lost 0 bases, the J end lost 4 bases, and 12 bases lay between the germline ends. The CDR3 spells CASSPPSTGGYGYTF. DNA for the CDR3: TGTGCCAGCTCACCACCGTCTACAGGCGGCTATGGCTACACCTTC.

The J gene is TRBJ2-5, the V gene TRBV11-2; the D gene is possibly TRBD1 (5 bases). Trimming removed 2 bases from V and 2 bases from J, with 12 bases in between. Germline V gene lookup returns CDR1 SGHAT and CDR2 FQNNGV. This CDR3 has 15 amino acids. The CDR3 sequence is CASSLSTRAQETQYF. The CDR3 DNA sequence: TGTGCCAGCAGCTTAAGTACCAGGGCGCAAGAGACCCAGTACTTC.

The gene calls are TRBV6-2 or TRBV6-3 and TRBJ1-1; TRBD1 matches at 9 bases. Germline V gene data show CDR1 as MNHEY and CDR2 as SVGEGT. The CDR3 totals 15 residues. V shed 7 bases and J 3 bases; nucleotides not matched to a gene: 9. Written as DNA, the CDR3 is TGTGCCAGCACTGCGATGGACAGGGGAGACACTGAAGCTTTCTTT. Its translation is CASTAMDRGDTEAFF.

This clonotype was recorded many times. The chain uses TRBV20-1 and TRBJ2-7, with D tentatively TRBD2 (5 bases). The CDR3 length is 13 residues. CDR1 and CDR2 from the germline V gene are DFQATT and SNEGSKA (reference sequence). Between the trimmed V and J ends, which lost 3 bases and 5 bases, there was a span of 14 bases. The CDR3, as DNA: TGCAGTGCTAGCGCCCCAGCGGCCCACGAGCAGTACTTC. Translated: CSASAPAAHEQYF.

V is TRBV5-4 and J is TRBJ1-6; the D is unclear. The V end lost 2 bases, the J end lost 9 bases, and 12 bases lay between the germline ends. Germline CDR1 SGHNT, CDR2 YYREEE (reference sequence). This CDR3 spans 14 amino acids. CDR3 amino acids: CASSLRTLGSPLHF. CDR3 coding DNA: TGTGCCAGCAGCTTACGAACGTTGGGTTCACCCCTCCACTTT.

This clonotype came up many times. V gene TRBV12-3 or TRBV12-4 combines with J gene TRBJ1-5; D is undetermined. Deletions cut 0 bases from V and 4 bases from J, with 22 bases between. This CDR3 contains 19 residues. The CDR3 DNA reads as TGTGCCAGCAGTTTAGCCTTACCGGGCCCTGGGGAGAGGAATCAGCCCCAGCATTTT. It codes for CASSLALPGPGERNQPQHF.

To note about this clonotype: An end of the junction does not agree with germline; a read error may underlie this. In nucleotides, the CDR3 is TGTGCCAGCAGCTTGTGGGAAACTAATGAAAAACTGTTTTTT. This translates into CASSLWETNEKLFF. V is TRBV5-1 and J is TRBJ1-4; D unclear. Per germline, CDR1 SGHRS and CDR2 YFSETQ. The CDR3 spans 14 residues.

This clonotype is categorized as medium-sized (0.01 to 0.1%). The chain combines TRBV21-1 with TRBJ2-1; TRBD1 is the table's D call and was not checked against the DNA. TRBV21-1 is a recognized pseudogene. The CDR3 length is 11 residues. The CDR3 reads CASSGDRGPFF. The CDR3 DNA reads as TGTGCCAGCAGCGGGGACAGGGGGCCGTTCTTC.